The 5 T cell receptor beta chains reported below all come from one sample, sequenced in a study of CD8 T cells in Susac syndrome. An amount of RNA that ranged from roughly 0.45 to 1 ug was reverse transcribed with random hexamers. Each CDR3 protein is one row after TCRdb ran MiXCR on the immunoSEQ multiplex PCR reads. The sample lists roughly 180,000 distinct CDR3 sequences; about 94% were seen once. What was sequenced was CD4+ T cells from PBMCs. These receptors were taken from a human donor with Susac syndrome.

The J gene is TRBJ2-5, the V gene TRBV9; TRBD1 might be the D (5 bases). The CDR3 is 15 residues long. From germline, CDR1 is SGDLS and CDR2 YYNGEE. Trimming removed 6 bases from V and 2 bases from J, with 17 bases in between. The CDR3 DNA follows: TGTGCCAGCAACATAGATGGGGCGATTCAAGAGACCCAGTACTTC. Translation gives CASNIDGAIQETQYF. Drawing the rest from reference TRBV9 and TRBJ2-5, the complete variable domain is DSGVTQTPKHLITATGQRVTLRCSPRSGDLSVYWYQQSLDQGLQFLIQYYNGEERAKGNILERFSAQQFPDLHSELNLSSLELGDSALYFCASNIDGAIQETQYFGPGTRLLVL.

J is TRBJ2-1 and V is TRBV20-1, with D possibly TRBD2 on 6 matching bases. CDR3 length equals 16 residues. Germline V CDR1 and CDR2: DFQATT, SNEGSKA (reference sequence). V was pared by 2 bases and J by 0 bases, with 14 bases between. The CDR3 DNA reads TGCAGTGCTAGAAGTAGCGGAGAGAGCTCCTACAATGAGCAGTTCTTC. Translated, it gives CSARSSGESSYNEQFF.

The chain links TRBV20-1 to TRBJ1-1, with a tentative D call TRBD1 (5 bases). From germline, CDR1 is DFQATT and CDR2 SNEGSKA (reference sequence). This CDR3 has 14 residues. V was cut by 6 bases and J by 7 bases, with 21 bases left in between. The CDR3 nucleotides are TGCAGTGCGTACGGGGGAGTCTCGGTGGTTGAAGCTTTCTTT. Translating it yields CSAYGGVSVVEAFF.

The gene calls are TRBV20-1 and TRBJ2-1; D tentatively fits TRBD1 or TRBD2 (5 bases each). This CDR3 has 14 residues. V was trimmed by 3 bases and J by 5 bases, leaving 14 bases between them. Germline CDR1 DFQATT, CDR2 SNEGSKA (reference sequence). In DNA form, the CDR3 reads TGCAGTGCTAGTAGTGGGGCTAGCAACAATGAGCAGTTCTTC. It specifies CSASSGASNNEQFF.

V and J are TRBV9 and TRBJ2-7; 9 bases match TRBD2. CDR1 SGDLS and CDR2 YYNGEE come from the germline V gene. V lost 4 bases, J lost 4 bases, and 12 bases stayed unmatched. CDR3 length: 16 amino acids. The CDR3 DNA sequence: TGTGCCAGCAGCCCGACGTCCAGCGGGAGGATGTACGAGCAGTACTTC. This gives the protein CASSPTSSGRMYEQYF. The full variable domain, in which reference TRBV9 and TRBJ2-7 provide the parts outside the CDR3, is DSGVTQTPKHLITATGQRVTLRCSPRSGDLSVYWYQQSLDQGLQFLIQYYNGEERAKGNILERFSAQQFPDLHSELNLSSLELGDSALYFCASSPTSSGRMYEQYFGPGTRLTVT.